Shown below are 6 T cell receptor beta chains from a single sample sequenced in a study of cytomegalovirus exposure and HLA in healthy donors. PCR used 60 Vbeta primers and 13 Jbeta primers. The method was immunoSEQ multiplex PCR; TCRdb's version includes in-frame clones alone and lacks a portion of them. Of tens of thousands of clones listed, roughly 80% are singletons. What was sequenced was PBMCs. Source of these receptors: a woman aged 40 to 50 in good health and CMV-seronegative.

The chain is built from TRBV5-1 and TRBJ2-1; 10 nucleotides align to TRBD2. Germline CDR1 reads SGHRS; CDR2 reads YFSETQ. V gave up 4 bases and J gave up 4 bases; unmatched junction bases: 8. This CDR3 has 16 residues. CDR3 sequence (DNA): TGCGCCAGCAGCCCGCCAGGACTAGCGGAATACAATGAGCAGTTCTTC. Its protein product is CASSPPGLAEYNEQFF.

This clone came up a few times. This CDR3 reads CASRRGTGGSPTDTQYF. CDR3 DNA: TGCGCCAGCAGGCGCGGGACAGGGGGGTCTCCCACAGATACGCAGTATTTT. V gene TRBV5-1 combines with J gene TRBJ2-3, with 11 bases fitting TRBD1. The CDR3 length is 17 residues. The V gene's germline CDR1 is SGHRS and CDR2 YFSETQ. V lost 5 bases to trimming and J lost 2 bases; unmatched junction nucleotides: 10.

The chain joins TRBV11-2 to TRBJ1-1; D remains unclear. The V and J ends lost 5 bases and 1 base respectively, with 11 bases between them. Germline V gives CDR1 SGHAT, CDR2 FQNNGV. This CDR3 comprises 14 residues. CDR3 bases: TGTGCCAGCAGCCCTCGGGTGTGGAACACTGAAGCTTTCTTT. It specifies CASSPRVWNTEAFF. Full variable domain (rest looked up from reference TRBV11-2 and TRBJ1-1): EAGVAQSPRYKIIEKRQSVAFWCNPISGHATLYWYQQILGQGPKLLIQFQNNGVVDDSQLPKDRFSAERLKGVDSTLKIQPAKLEDSAVYLCASSPRVWNTEAFFGQGTRLTVV.

The rearrangement links TRBV5-1 to TRBJ2-2, with 10 bases identical to TRBD2. V lost 1 base, J lost 5 bases, and 5 bases stayed unmatched. The V gene's germline CDR1 is SGHRS and CDR2 YFSETQ. This CDR3 has 16 amino acids. DNA for the CDR3: TGCGCCAGCAGCTTGTTGCTACTAGCGGGGACCGGGGAGCTGTTTTTT. This gives the protein CASSLLLLAGTGELFF.

V is TRBV19 and J is TRBJ1-2; 9 nucleotides align to TRBD1. This CDR3 region has 13 residues. Trimming cost V 5 bases and J 4 bases; bases outside gene matches: 2. Germline assignment: CDR1 LNHDA and CDR2 SQIVND (reference sequence). The CDR3 region has the DNA TGTGCCAGTAGTGCGGACAGGGGCTATGGCTACACCTTC. This gives the protein CASSADRGYGYTF.

The rearrangement joins TRBV28 to TRBJ1-2, with 7 bases matching TRBD1. The CDR3 has 15 residues. The V gene's germline CDR1 is MDHEN and CDR2 SYDVKM. J was trimmed by 0 bases and V by 5 bases; bases with no gene match: 6. This chain's CDR3 is CASSAPGTANYGYTF. The CDR3 DNA sequence: TGTGCCAGCAGTGCCCCCGGGACAGCTAACTATGGCTACACCTTC.